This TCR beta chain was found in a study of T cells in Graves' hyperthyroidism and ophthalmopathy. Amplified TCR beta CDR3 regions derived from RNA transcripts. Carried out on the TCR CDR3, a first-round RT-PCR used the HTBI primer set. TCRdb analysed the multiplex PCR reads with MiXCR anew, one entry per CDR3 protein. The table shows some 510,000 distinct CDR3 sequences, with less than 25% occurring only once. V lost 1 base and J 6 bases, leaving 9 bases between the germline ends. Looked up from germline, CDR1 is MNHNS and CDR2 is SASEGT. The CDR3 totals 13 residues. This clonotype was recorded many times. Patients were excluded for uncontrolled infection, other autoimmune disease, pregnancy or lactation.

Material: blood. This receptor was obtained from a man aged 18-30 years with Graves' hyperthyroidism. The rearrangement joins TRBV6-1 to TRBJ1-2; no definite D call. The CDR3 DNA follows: TGTGCCAGCAGTGAAGGGGGTTGGAATGGCTACACCTTC. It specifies CASSEGGWNGYTF.